The 8 T cell receptor beta chains below all came from one sample that was sequenced in a study of CD8+ T cells in alopecia areata. RNA was isolated and reverse transcribed to cDNA, the sequencing template. The assay was immunoSEQ multiplex PCR, and TCRdb's table has in-frame clones only and misses some. The repertoire holds roughly 250,000 clones, with 67% as singletons. Sequencing was performed on CD4+ T cells sorted from blood, taken at week 0. The receptors originated from a human donor with alopecia areata.

The gene calls are TRBV7-8 and TRBJ1-1; a weak D match, TRBD1 (5 bases). CDR1 is SGHVS, CDR2 FQNEAQ, per germline. Trimming pared 1 base from V and 3 bases from J, leaving 6 bases between. The CDR3 runs 13 residues. CDR3: CASSLGQYTEAFF. The CDR3 DNA reads TGTGCCAGCAGCTTAGGACAGTACACTGAAGCTTTCTTT.

The V gene is TRBV18, the J gene TRBJ1-1; D possibly corresponds to TRBD1 (5 bases). From germline, CDR1 is KGHSH and CDR2 LQKENI. The CDR3 spans 13 residues. V was pared by 4 bases and J by 5 bases, with 11 bases between. CDR3 in amino acids: CASSRQGMTEAFF. In DNA form, the CDR3 reads TGTGCCAGCTCACGGCAGGGAATGACTGAAGCTTTCTTT.

This chain uses TRBV25-1 with TRBJ1-1, with D unresolved. Trimming left V 5 bases short and J 3 bases short, with 10 bases between. Germline loops: CDR1 MGHDK, CDR2 SYGVNS. The CDR3 extends over 13 amino acids. In DNA form, the CDR3 reads TGTGCCAGCAGTACGTTCGGTGACACTGAAGCTTTCTTT. It specifies CASSTFGDTEAFF. The variable domain in full, completed from reference TRBV25-1 and TRBJ1-1, reads EADIYQTPRYLVIGTGKKITLECSQTMGHDKMYWYQQDPGMELHLIHYSYGVNSTEKGDLSSESTVSRIRTEHFPLTLESARPSHTSQYLCASSTFGDTEAFFGQGTRLTVV.

In its sample, this clone was seen once. Other DNA sequences of this sample code for an identical CDR3. The chain uses TRBV29-1 and TRBJ1-4, with D hard to call. Trimming removed 4 bases from V and 5 bases from J, with 8 bases in between. The germline CDR1 and CDR2 sequences are SQVTM and ANQGSEA. The CDR3 has 12 residues. CDR3: CSVVGANEKLFF. DNA for the CDR3: TGCAGCGTTGTAGGCGCAAATGAAAAACTGTTTTTT.

The chain has TRBV30 and TRBJ2-5, with D perhaps being TRBD1 or TRBD2 (5 bases each). The CDR3 consists of 13 residues. The V end lost 2 bases, the J end lost 4 bases, and 11 bases lay between the germline ends. CDR1 and CDR2 from the germline V gene are GTSNPN and SVGIG (reference sequence). The CDR3 spells CAWSRLGRETQYF. CDR3 in DNA: TGTGCCTGGAGTAGATTGGGACGAGAGACCCAGTACTTC.

The chain employs TRBV7-6 and TRBJ2-3; no clear D gene. Germline assignment: CDR1 SGHVS and CDR2 FNYEAQ. There are 13 residues in the CDR3. The V gene lost 1 base and the J gene lost 4 bases, with 6 bases spanning the gap. Written as DNA, the CDR3 is TGTGCCAGCAGCTTAGAAGGGCCAGATACGCAGTATTTT. Translating it yields CASSLEGPDTQYF.

The V gene is TRBV29-1, the J gene TRBJ1-2, with 8 bases identical to TRBD1. CDR3 length: 13 residues. Germline loops: CDR1 SQVTM, CDR2 ANQGSEA. After removal of 6 bases from V and 4 bases from J, the junction contained 7 bases not matched to a gene. The chain's CDR3 is CSVTGTGTYGYTF. The DNA of the CDR3 is TGCAGCGTCACCGGGACAGGAACCTATGGCTACACCTTC.

In regard to this clone: This sample includes further DNA sequences coding for the same CDR3. The chain recombines TRBV29-1 with TRBJ2-5; D unclear. This CDR3 has 10 residues. The V end was cut by 4 bases, the J end by 5 bases, with 5 bases between. Germline CDR1 and CDR2: SQVTM and ANQGSEA. The CDR3 DNA is TGCAGCGTTGGGACGGAGACCCAGTACTTC. Amino acids: CSVGTETQYF. The whole variable domain, filled in from reference TRBV29-1 and TRBJ2-5, reads SAVISQKPSRDICQRGTSLTIQCQVDSQVTMMFWYRQQPGQSLTLIATANQGSEATYESGFVIDKFPISRPNLTFSTLTVSNMSPEDSSIYLCSVGTETQYFGPGTRLLVL.